Listed below are T cell receptor beta chains from one sample, sequenced in a study of blood T cell repertoires in COVID-19. This table comes from immunoSEQ multiplex PCR, and its TCRdb copy is limited to in-frame clones, with some not included. The sample lists 200,000 or so clones, 86% seen once, with over 3% in the top ten. The sample was PBMCs or T cells enriched from blood (not recorded which). All receptors come from a woman aged 40 to 50 with acute COVID-19. Each CDR3 is given with its conserved first and last residue. The D gene is left open where the match is weak. Clone size is stated in some rows and not others, as once, few, many or a class when expanded.

v_gene: TRBV19; j_gene: TRBJ2-6; abundance: -; d_gene: -; CDR3aa: CASTHSSGANVLTF; CDR3nt: TGTGCCAGTACCCACTCCTCTGGGGCCAACGTCCTGACTTTC
v_gene: TRBV20-1; j_gene: TRBJ2-7; abundance: -; d_gene: -; CDR3aa: CSASGDFTYEQYF; CDR3nt: TGCAGTGCTAGTGGGGACTTTACCTACGAGCAGTACTTC
v_gene: TRBV7-9; j_gene: TRBJ2-3; abundance: -; d_gene: -; CDR3aa: CASSSRVSSGIRATDTQYF; CDR3nt: TGTGCCAGCAGCTCCCGAGTATCCTCAGGGATTCGAGCCACAGATACGCAGTATTTT
v_gene: TRBV3-1/TRBV3-2; j_gene: TRBJ2-1; abundance: -; d_gene: TRBD2; CDR3aa: CASSQDSSGGYYEQFF; CDR3nt: TGTGCCAGCAGCCAAGATTCTAGCGGGGGGTACTATGAGCAGTTCTTC
v_gene: TRBV6-2/TRBV6-3; j_gene: TRBJ2-7; abundance: -; d_gene: -; CDR3aa: CASSPPGSYEQYF; CDR3nt: TGTGCCAGCAGCCCCCCGGGCTCCTACGAGCAGTACTTC
v_gene: TRBV3-1/TRBV3-2; j_gene: TRBJ1-1; abundance: -; d_gene: -; CDR3aa: CASKDYGGATEAFF; CDR3nt: TGTGCCAGCAAGGATTATGGGGGGGCCACTGAAGCTTTCTTT
v_gene: TRBV19; j_gene: TRBJ1-1; abundance: -; d_gene: -; CDR3aa: CASSTRQQGPEYTEAFF; CDR3nt: TGTGCCAGTAGTACTCGACAACAGGGACCTGAATACACTGAAGCTTTCTTT
v_gene: TRBV3-1/TRBV3-2; j_gene: TRBJ2-2; abundance: -; d_gene: -; CDR3aa: CASSHGSTGPLSGELFF; CDR3nt: TGTGCCAGCAGCCATGGGTCGACAGGACCCCTCTCCGGGGAGCTGTTTTTT
v_gene: TRBV6-5; j_gene: TRBJ1-5; abundance: once; d_gene: -; CDR3aa: CASSSRGSNQPQHF; CDR3nt: TGTGCCAGCAGCTCCAGGGGAAGCAATCAGCCCCAGCATTTT
v_gene: TRBV6-5; j_gene: TRBJ1-2; abundance: -; d_gene: -; CDR3aa: CASSYQTGIGGYTF; CDR3nt: TGTGCCAGCAGTTACCAAACAGGGATCGGTGGCTACACCTTC
v_gene: TRBV5-1; j_gene: TRBJ2-1; abundance: once; d_gene: TRBD1; CDR3aa: CASSLVSGGRGSLNEQFF; CDR3nt: TGCGCCAGCAGCTTGGTATCAGGTGGCAGGGGGTCTCTCAATGAGCAGTTCTTC
v_gene: TRBV9; j_gene: TRBJ1-5; abundance: -; d_gene: -; CDR3aa: CASSVEPRGPQHF; CDR3nt: TGTGCCAGCAGCGTAGAACCTCGAGGGCCCCAGCATTTT
v_gene: TRBV3-1/TRBV3-2; j_gene: TRBJ1-1; abundance: -; d_gene: TRBD1; CDR3aa: CASSPGQDPDNTEAFF; CDR3nt: TGTGCCAGCAGCCCTGGACAGGACCCTGATAACACTGAAGCTTTCTTT
v_gene: TRBV5-4; j_gene: TRBJ2-5; abundance: -; d_gene: -; CDR3aa: CASSLVGQETQYF; CDR3nt: TGTGCCAGCAGCTTAGTCGGGCAAGAGACCCAGTACTTC
v_gene: TRBV19; j_gene: TRBJ2-1; abundance: -; d_gene: TRBD1; CDR3aa: CASSIDSEGGKRFNEQFF; CDR3nt: TGTGCCAGTAGTATAGATAGTGAAGGGGGCAAACGATTCAATGAGCAGTTCTTC
v_gene: TRBV11-2; j_gene: TRBJ1-1; abundance: -; d_gene: TRBD1; CDR3aa: CASSLEDRVNTEAFF; CDR3nt: TGTGCCAGCAGCTTAGAAGACAGGGTGAACACTGAAGCTTTCTTT
v_gene: TRBV5-4; j_gene: TRBJ1-2; abundance: -; d_gene: TRBD1; CDR3aa: CASSLDMAGGNYGYTF; CDR3nt: TGTGCCAGCAGCTTGGATATGGCAGGGGGTAACTATGGCTACACCTTC
v_gene: TRBV7-9; j_gene: TRBJ2-1; abundance: -; d_gene: -; CDR3aa: CASSLGGGAYNEQFF; CDR3nt: TGTGCCAGCAGCCTAGGAGGAGGGGCCTACAATGAGCAGTTCTTC
v_gene: TRBV4-1; j_gene: TRBJ1-6; abundance: -; d_gene: -; CDR3aa: CASSQEGAGFVLHF; CDR3nt: TGCGCCAGCAGCCAAGAAGGGGCAGGGTTTGTCCTCCACTTT
v_gene: TRBV2; j_gene: TRBJ2-6; abundance: -; d_gene: -; CDR3aa: CASSDWLPSGANVLTF; CDR3nt: TGTGCCAGCAGTGATTGGCTGCCCTCTGGGGCCAACGTCCTGACTTTC
v_gene: TRBV10-3; j_gene: TRBJ1-1; abundance: -; d_gene: -; CDR3aa: CAISESVRGEAFF; CDR3nt: TGTGCCATCAGTGAGTCTGTGCGGGGTGAAGCTTTCTTT
v_gene: TRBV9; j_gene: TRBJ2-1; abundance: once; d_gene: TRBD2; CDR3aa: CASSDRLAGGPNEQFF; CDR3nt: TGTGCCAGCAGCGACCGACTAGCGGGGGGGCCTAATGAGCAGTTCTTC
v_gene: TRBV27; j_gene: TRBJ1-2; abundance: once; d_gene: TRBD1; CDR3aa: CASSPIPLRGPHYGYTF; CDR3nt: TGTGCCAGCAGTCCGATCCCCCTCAGGGGGCCGCACTATGGCTACACCTTC
v_gene: TRBV5-5; j_gene: TRBJ1-2; abundance: -; d_gene: -; CDR3aa: CASSLAGGNGYTF; CDR3nt: TGTGCCAGCAGCTTGGCTGGGGGGAACGGCTACACCTTC
v_gene: TRBV11-2; j_gene: TRBJ1-2; abundance: few; d_gene: TRBD1; CDR3aa: CASSLGTGMGGYTF; CDR3nt: TGTGCCAGCAGCTTGGGGACAGGGATGGGAGGCTACACCTTC
v_gene: TRBV5-6; j_gene: TRBJ2-3; abundance: -; d_gene: TRBD2; CDR3aa: CASSSLAGARTDTQYF; CDR3nt: TGTGCCAGCAGTTCGTTAGCGGGGGCCCGCACAGATACGCAGTATTTT
v_gene: TRBV14; j_gene: TRBJ1-1; abundance: -; d_gene: -; CDR3aa: CASSQDRYRQKNTEAFF; CDR3nt: TGTGCCAGCAGCCAAGATAGGTATCGACAGAAGAACACTGAAGCTTTCTTT
v_gene: TRBV11-2; j_gene: TRBJ2-3; abundance: -; d_gene: TRBD2; CDR3aa: CASSLASGGYTDTQYF; CDR3nt: TGTGCCAGCAGCTTAGCCAGCGGGGGTTACACAGATACGCAGTATTTT
v_gene: TRBV19; j_gene: TRBJ1-1; abundance: -; d_gene: TRBD1; CDR3aa: CASNHRGVMNTEAFF; CDR3nt: TGTGCCAGTAATCACAGGGGGGTGATGAACACTGAAGCTTTCTTT
v_gene: TRBV4-1; j_gene: TRBJ2-2; abundance: -; d_gene: TRBD1; CDR3aa: CASSQKTGRNTGELFF; CDR3nt: TGCGCCAGCAGCCAAAAGACAGGGCGAAACACCGGGGAGCTGTTTTTT
v_gene: TRBV5-1; j_gene: TRBJ2-7; abundance: -; d_gene: -; CDR3aa: CASRKLQGIHEQYF; CDR3nt: TGCGCCAGCAGGAAACTCCAGGGGATCCACGAGCAGTACTTC
v_gene: TRBV19; j_gene: TRBJ2-3; abundance: -; d_gene: TRBD1; CDR3aa: CASSIVPREWTGRHTQYF; CDR3nt: TGTGCCAGTAGTATAGTTCCCCGGGAATGGACAGGGAGGCATACGCAGTATTTT
v_gene: TRBV3-1/TRBV3-2; j_gene: TRBJ2-5; abundance: -; d_gene: TRBD2; CDR3aa: CASSPAGGLETQYF; CDR3nt: TGTGCCAGCAGCCCGGCGGGGGGTTTAGAGACCCAGTACTTC
v_gene: TRBV7-2; j_gene: TRBJ2-3; abundance: -; d_gene: TRBD1; CDR3aa: CASSVSGTGQGTQYF; CDR3nt: TGTGCCAGCAGCGTCTCCGGGACAGGGCAAGGTACGCAGTATTTT
v_gene: TRBV6-2/TRBV6-3; j_gene: TRBJ1-5; abundance: -; d_gene: -; CDR3aa: CASSYSTGSNQPQHF; CDR3nt: TGTGCCAGCAGTTACTCTACGGGAAGCAATCAGCCCCAGCATTTT
v_gene: TRBV29-1; j_gene: TRBJ1-2; abundance: -; d_gene: -; CDR3aa: CSSSHRGHGSGYGYTF; CDR3nt: TGCAGCTCTTCCCACCGCGGGCATGGAAGTGGCTATGGCTACACCTTC
v_gene: TRBV5-4; j_gene: TRBJ2-5; abundance: -; d_gene: TRBD1; CDR3aa: CASSRTGEETQYF; CDR3nt: TGTGCCAGCAGCCGAACAGGGGAAGAGACCCAGTACTTC
v_gene: TRBV6-5; j_gene: TRBJ1-5; abundance: -; d_gene: -; CDR3aa: CASSPGHYSNQPQHF; CDR3nt: TGTGCCAGCAGTCCGGGACATTATAGCAATCAGCCCCAGCATTTT
v_gene: TRBV12-3/TRBV12-4; j_gene: TRBJ2-1; abundance: -; d_gene: -; CDR3aa: CASSLAHWRRFF; CDR3nt: TGTGCCAGCAGTTTAGCGCACTGGAGGAGGTTCTTC
v_gene: TRBV3-1/TRBV3-2; j_gene: TRBJ1-2; abundance: once; d_gene: TRBD1; CDR3aa: CASSQFAGTASAYGYTF; CDR3nt: TGTGCCAGCAGCCAATTTGCCGGGACAGCATCTGCTTATGGCTACACCTTC
v_gene: TRBV5-1; j_gene: TRBJ1-3; abundance: -; d_gene: -; CDR3aa: CASSSGGLSSGNTIYF; CDR3nt: TGCGCCAGCAGCTCGGGAGGACTCAGCTCTGGAAACACCATATATTTT
v_gene: TRBV4-2; j_gene: TRBJ2-3; abundance: -; d_gene: -; CDR3aa: CASSQETGGADTQYF; CDR3nt: TGTGCCAGCAGCCAAGAAACAGGGGGGGCAGATACGCAGTATTTT
v_gene: TRBV11-2; j_gene: TRBJ2-3; abundance: -; d_gene: -; CDR3aa: CASSFGPRDTDTQYF; CDR3nt: TGTGCCAGCAGCTTCGGGCCCAGGGACACAGATACGCAGTATTTT
v_gene: TRBV9; j_gene: TRBJ1-1; abundance: -; d_gene: TRBD1; CDR3aa: CASSVAPGGLTEAFF; CDR3nt: TGTGCCAGCAGCGTAGCGCCAGGGGGCCTCACTGAAGCTTTCTTT
v_gene: TRBV5-6; j_gene: TRBJ2-2; abundance: few; d_gene: TRBD1; CDR3aa: CASSRQGADTGELFF; CDR3nt: TGTGCCAGCAGCCGACAGGGGGCGGACACCGGGGAGCTGTTTTTT
v_gene: TRBV7-9; j_gene: TRBJ2-1; abundance: -; d_gene: -; CDR3aa: CASSRAPMKQFF; CDR3nt: TGTGCCAGCAGCCGCGCCCCAATGAAGCAGTTCTTC
v_gene: TRBV7-9; j_gene: TRBJ1-5; abundance: -; d_gene: TRBD1; CDR3aa: CASSATGVGVNQPQHF; CDR3nt: TGTGCCAGCAGCGCGACAGGGGTCGGAGTCAATCAGCCCCAGCATTTT
v_gene: TRBV5-1; j_gene: TRBJ2-1; abundance: -; d_gene: -; CDR3aa: CASSLSDNEQFF; CDR3nt: TGCGCCAGCAGCTTGTCCGACAATGAGCAGTTCTTC
v_gene: TRBV5-4; j_gene: TRBJ2-6; abundance: once; d_gene: -; CDR3aa: CASTLSRTHSSDVLTF; CDR3nt: TGTGCCAGCACTCTGTCAAGGACACATAGCTCAGACGTCCTGACTTTC
v_gene: TRBV19; j_gene: TRBJ1-4; abundance: -; d_gene: TRBD1; CDR3aa: CASMDRGATNEKLFF; CDR3nt: TGTGCCAGTATGGACAGGGGAGCAACTAATGAAAAACTGTTTTTT
v_gene: TRBV3-1/TRBV3-2; j_gene: TRBJ1-2; abundance: -; d_gene: TRBD1; CDR3aa: CASSLGQGAFYGYTF; CDR3nt: TGTGCCAGCAGCCTCGGACAGGGGGCGTTCTATGGCTACACCTTC
v_gene: TRBV27; j_gene: TRBJ1-2; abundance: -; d_gene: -; CDR3aa: CASSPIQGLKGYTF; CDR3nt: TGTGCCAGCAGTCCAATACAGGGTTTAAAGGGCTACACCTTC
v_gene: TRBV6-6; j_gene: TRBJ1-4; abundance: once; d_gene: -; CDR3aa: CASSFREGGEKLFF; CDR3nt: TGTGCCAGCAGTTTCCGGGAGGGAGGGGAAAAACTGTTTTTT
v_gene: TRBV27; j_gene: TRBJ1-2; abundance: -; d_gene: -; CDR3aa: CASSPQGGGNYGYTF; CDR3nt: TGTGCCAGCAGTCCCCAGGGCGGGGGGAACTATGGCTACACCTTC
v_gene: TRBV20-1; j_gene: TRBJ2-7; abundance: once; d_gene: -; CDR3aa: CSASSRVRYEQYF; CDR3nt: TGCAGTGCTAGTAGCAGGGTCCGCTACGAGCAGTACTTC
v_gene: TRBV7-3; j_gene: TRBJ2-1; abundance: -; d_gene: TRBD2; CDR3aa: CASSLRASGVSEQFF; CDR3nt: TGTGCCAGCAGCTTAAGGGCTAGCGGGGTGTCTGAGCAGTTCTTC
v_gene: TRBV7-9; j_gene: TRBJ1-6; abundance: -; d_gene: TRBD1; CDR3aa: CASSLITGVSSYNSPLHF; CDR3nt: TGTGCCAGCAGTCTTATTACAGGGGTGAGCTCCTATAATTCACCCCTCCACTTT
v_gene: TRBV6-2/TRBV6-3; j_gene: TRBJ1-1; abundance: -; d_gene: TRBD1; CDR3aa: CASSYSLGGVSDTEAFF; CDR3nt: TGTGCCAGCAGTTACTCGCTAGGGGGCGTATCAGACACTGAAGCTTTCTTT
v_gene: TRBV6-4; j_gene: TRBJ1-2; abundance: -; d_gene: -; CDR3aa: CASSDGSYGYTF; CDR3nt: TGTGCCAGCAGTGACGGCAGCTATGGCTACACCTTC
v_gene: TRBV11-2; j_gene: TRBJ2-5; abundance: -; d_gene: -; CDR3aa: CASSLDATAAGSETQYF; CDR3nt: TGTGCCAGCAGCTTAGACGCTACGGCAGCAGGGTCCGAGACCCAGTACTTC